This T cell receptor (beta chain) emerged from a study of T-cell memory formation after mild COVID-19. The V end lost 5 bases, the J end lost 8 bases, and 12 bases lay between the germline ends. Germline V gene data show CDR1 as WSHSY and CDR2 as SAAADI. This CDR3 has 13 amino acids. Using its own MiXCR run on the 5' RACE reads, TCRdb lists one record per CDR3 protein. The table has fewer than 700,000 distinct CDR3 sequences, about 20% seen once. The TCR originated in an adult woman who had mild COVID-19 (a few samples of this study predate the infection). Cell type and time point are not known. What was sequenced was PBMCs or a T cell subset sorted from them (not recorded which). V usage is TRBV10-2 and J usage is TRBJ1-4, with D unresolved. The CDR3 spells CASSRDLREKLFF. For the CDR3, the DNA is TGCGCCAGCAGTAGAGATTTGCGGGAAAAACTGTTTTTT.